The rows below give T cell receptor beta chains drawn from one sample of a study of T cell responses to AZD1222 COVID-19 vaccine. Data came from immunoSEQ multiplex PCR; TCRdb stores just in-frame clones and leaves some out. In the table there are roughly 80,000 clones, around 88% of which are singletons. Sequenced material: peripheral blood, taken 28 days after the second AZD1222 dose. These receptor sequences come from an adult who received the AZD1222 COVID-19 vaccine. Both conserved end residues are part of each CDR3. The order of the fields is clone size, V gene, D gene, J gene, CDR3 DNA, CDR3 protein. The D gene is left open where the match is weak. The size field is filled for only some rows; it gives once, few, many or a size class.

>-|TRBV7-6|-|TRBJ2-7
TGTGCCAGCAGCTTAGGAGGGGACGGCTCCTACGAGCAGTACTTC
CASSLGGDGSYEQYF
>-|TRBV4-3|TRBD1|TRBJ1-4
TGCGCCAGCAGCCCAAGACAGGGTTCGTGGGAAAAACTGTTTTTT
CASSPRQGSWEKLFF
>-|TRBV19|TRBD1|TRBJ1-5
TGTGCCAGCGGGACAGGGGGCGCGAGCAATCAGCCCCAGCATTTT
CASGTGGASNQPQHF
>-|TRBV6-2/TRBV6-3|-|TRBJ2-7
TGTGCCAGCAGTTGGAATCTACAGGGATCGGCCTACGAGCAGTACTTC
CASSWNLQGSAYEQYF
>-|TRBV10-3|TRBD1|TRBJ1-1
TGTGCCATCAGTGATCCTCCCCAGGGGGCGCCTGAAGCTTTCTTT
CAISDPPQGAPEAFF
>once|TRBV7-9|TRBD2|TRBJ2-7
TGTGCCAGCAGCCATCCCCCAGCGGGGGTTGTGACCTACGAGCAGTACTTC
CASSHPPAGVVTYEQYF
>-|TRBV6-5|-|TRBJ2-7
TGTGCCAGCAGTTACATCCGGGGAGCCAACTACGAGCAGTACTTC
CASSYIRGANYEQYF
>-|TRBV9|TRBD1|TRBJ1-1
TGTGCCAGCAGCGGCGCCGGGACAGCCAACACTGAAGCTTTCTTT
CASSGAGTANTEAFF
>-|TRBV6-2/TRBV6-3|-|TRBJ1-2
TGTGCCAGCAGTTACCATACCGTGTATGGCTACACCTTC
CASSYHTVYGYTF
>-|TRBV9|-|TRBJ2-3
TGTGCCAGCAGCGTGAGACCGGGGCCTCCACTGTACACAGATACGCAGTATTTT
CASSVRPGPPLYTDTQYF
>-|TRBV24-1|-|TRBJ1-1
TGTGCCACCAGTGATTCCGGGGGGCGTATGGCTTTCTTT
CATSDSGGRMAFF
>-|TRBV28|-|TRBJ1-1
TGTGCCAGCAGCTCCGCAGGGGATTGGAACACTGAAGCTTTCTTT
CASSSAGDWNTEAFF
>few|TRBV9|-|TRBJ2-7
TGTGCCAGCAGCGTAGGAGGGGGGGCGGTCTACGAGCAGTACTTC
CASSVGGGAVYEQYF
>-|TRBV5-1|TRBD1|TRBJ2-7
TGCGCCAGCAGCTTGGTAGGGACAGGGGCGGACGAGCAGTACTTC
CASSLVGTGADEQYF
>-|TRBV28|-|TRBJ1-1
TGTGCCAGCAAGGACAGCATGAACACTGAAGCTTTCTTT
CASKDSMNTEAFF
>-|TRBV18|TRBD2|TRBJ2-1
TGTGCCAGCTCACTAGGCCCGGGGGGTAGGGAGCAGTTCTTC
CASSLGPGGREQFF
>-|TRBV7-6|-|TRBJ1-1
TGTGCCAGCAGCATAGACACCAACACTGAAGCTTTCTTT
CASSIDTNTEAFF
>-|TRBV7-7|-|TRBJ1-1
TGTGCTAGCAGCCGGACGGTGGGAACTGAAGCTTTCTTT
CASSRTVGTEAFF
>-|TRBV24-1|-|TRBJ2-5
TGTGCCACCAGTGAGGGGGAGACCCAGTACTTC
CATSEGETQYF
>-|TRBV6-2/TRBV6-3|-|TRBJ1-5
TGTGCCAGCAGTTACAGGGGGGACATGGACAATCAGCCCCAGCATTTT
CASSYRGDMDNQPQHF
>-|TRBV12-3/TRBV12-4|TRBD1|TRBJ2-7
TGTGCCAGCAGCCCCACAGGGGTCTACGAGCAGTACTTC
CASSPTGVYEQYF
>-|TRBV7-2|-|TRBJ2-1
TGTGCCAGCAGCTTGGGGGGGGCGCAGTTCTTC
CASSLGGAQFF
>-|TRBV6-5|TRBD1|TRBJ2-7
TGTGCCAGCAGTTACTCGGGACAGGGGGCTTACGAGCAGTACTTC
CASSYSGQGAYEQYF
>-|TRBV23-1|-|TRBJ1-2
TGCGCCAGCACCTCCGGGACGGAGGCGCTAAGTGGCTACACCTTC
CASTSGTEALSGYTF
>-|TRBV2|-|TRBJ1-6
TGTGCCACCATGGAATTGGGGAGCTCCTATAATTCACCCCTCCACTTT
CATMELGSSYNSPLHF
>-|TRBV24-1|-|TRBJ1-2
TGTGCCACCAGTGCTCCGGACAATAACTATGGCTACACCTTC
CATSAPDNNYGYTF
>-|TRBV11-1|TRBD1|TRBJ2-2
TGTGCCAGCAGCCCACAGGGGCCTGGGGAGCTGTTTTTT
CASSPQGPGELFF
>-|TRBV5-4|-|TRBJ2-5
TGTGCCAGCAGCTTGGGCGGGCAGCAAGAGACCCAGTACTTC
CASSLGGQQETQYF
>-|TRBV10-3|-|TRBJ2-1
TGTGCCATCAGTGGGCCACTAGGGCTTGGGAATGAGCAGTTCTTC
CAISGPLGLGNEQFF
>-|TRBV7-9|-|TRBJ1-1
TGTGCCAGCATTGCCCGGGTTAGTAAGGGGAACACTGAAGCTTTCTTT
CASIARVSKGNTEAFF
>-|TRBV19|-|TRBJ1-5
TGTGCCAGTATTGATGGAGGGGATAGCAATCAGCCCCAGCATTTT
CASIDGGDSNQPQHF
>-|TRBV5-7|-|TRBJ2-4
TGTGCCAGCAGCCTACCGGGACTTAAAAACATTCAGTACTTC
CASSLPGLKNIQYF
>-|TRBV7-9|-|TRBJ1-1
TGTGCCAGCAGCCCCCCGGTGGGTATTGGTTCGGCTTTCTTT
CASSPPVGIGSAFF
>-|TRBV2|-|TRBJ2-1
TGTGCCAGCACCCTCTACAATGAGCAGTTCTTC
CASTLYNEQFF
>-|TRBV6-6|-|TRBJ2-2
TGTGCCAGCAGTTATGTTTTTAATTCGAACACCGGGGAGCTGTTTTTT
CASSYVFNSNTGELFF
>-|TRBV6-6|-|TRBJ1-2
TGTGCCAGCAGCCGATCGTTCGTGGGAGCTAACTATGGCTACACCTTC
CASSRSFVGANYGYTF
>-|TRBV7-3|-|TRBJ1-2
TGTGCCAGCAGCCCAGGACTGAGTAACTATGGCTACACCTTC
CASSPGLSNYGYTF
>-|TRBV5-1|-|TRBJ2-5
TGCGCCAGCAGCTTGAGAAGGCCTGGGGAGACCCAGTACTTC
CASSLRRPGETQYF
>-|TRBV21-1|-|TRBJ2-3
TGTGCCAGCAGCAAACCATGGGATACGCAGTATTTT
CASSKPWDTQYF
>-|TRBV6-6|TRBD1|TRBJ1-1
TGTGCCAGCAGTCTAAGAGGGACAGGGACTTTGAACACTGAAGCTTTCTTT
CASSLRGTGTLNTEAFF